These T cell receptor beta chains were read from a single sample in a study of Graves' ophthalmopathy and Graves' hyperthyroidism. TCRdb passed the multiplex PCR reads through MiXCR, listing each CDR3 protein once. Of about 210,000 distinct CDR3 sequences listed, 29% are singletons. Sequencing was carried out using peripheral blood. Every receptor here comes from a man in his fifties or sixties with Graves' ophthalmopathy. The CDR3 runs from the conserved cysteine through the conserved F or W. D genes are given only for firm matches. A clone size is listed for some rows: how often the clone was seen (once, few, many), or a class if it is expanded.

d_gene	v_gene	j_gene	abundance	CDR3aa	CDR3nt
TRBD2	TRBV5-5	TRBJ2-4	many	CASSRVGVGRDIQYF	TGTGCCAGCAGCCGGGTCGGAGTTGGGAGGGACATTCAGTACTTC
NA	TRBV12-5	TRBJ2-2	many	CASTKGGLNTGELFF	TGTGCTAGCACCAAAGGCGGGCTGAACACCGGGGAGCTGTTTTTT
NA	TRBV27	TRBJ1-5	NA	CASSLRSPGAAQPQHF	TGTGCCAGCAGTTTACGAAGCCCAGGGGCCGCTCAGCCCCAGCATTTT
TRBD1	TRBV5-1	TRBJ2-7	many	CASSEGPGTAYEQYF	TGCGCCAGCAGCGAGGGGCCCGGGACAGCTTACGAGCAGTACTTC
NA	TRBV15	TRBJ2-7	NA	CATSLNTGPSYEQYF	TGTGCCACCAGCTTAAACACAGGGCCCTCCTACGAGCAGTACTTC
NA	TRBV6-2/TRBV6-3	TRBJ2-7	NA	CASKGSATYEQYF	TGTGCCAGCAAGGGTAGCGCGACCTACGAGCAGTACTTC
TRBD2	TRBV19	TRBJ2-1	NA	CASRSSGRVNEQFF	TGTGCCAGTAGATCTAGCGGGAGGGTCAATGAGCAGTTCTTC
NA	TRBV6-1	TRBJ2-4	NA	CATSDGVAKNIQYF	TGTGCCACCTCGGATGGGGTAGCCAAAAACATTCAGTACTTC
NA	TRBV20-1	TRBJ2-7	many	CSARGPKSPTYEQYF	TGCAGTGCTAGAGGGCCCAAAAGCCCTACCTACGAGCAGTACTTC
TRBD1	TRBV6-4	TRBJ1-5	NA	CASSLFDRGRDQPQHF	TGTGCCAGCAGTTTGTTCGACAGGGGAAGGGATCAGCCCCAGCATTTT
NA	TRBV5-1	TRBJ1-3	NA	CASSLEAVGSGNTIYF	TGCGCCAGCAGCTTGGAGGCGGTGGGCTCTGGAAACACCATATATTTT
NA	TRBV12-3/TRBV12-4	TRBJ2-2	NA	CASSTSNTGELFF	TGTGCCAGCAGTACATCTAACACCGGGGAGCTGTTTTTT
NA	TRBV4-2	TRBJ1-1	NA	CASTWDGLPQGNTEAFF	TGTGCCAGCACGTGGGACGGCCTTCCCCAGGGAAACACTGAAGCTTTCTTT
NA	TRBV12-3/TRBV12-4	TRBJ1-5	many	CASTWANQPQHF	TGTGCCAGCACTTGGGCGAATCAGCCCCAGCATTTT
TRBD2	TRBV29-1	TRBJ2-7	NA	CSVADDSLAERYF	TGCAGCGTTGCGGACGATTCACTAGCGGAGCGGTACTTC
TRBD2	TRBV27	TRBJ2-7	many	CASSSSGTTKPYF	TGTGCCAGCAGTTCATCCGGGACTACTAAACCGTACTTC
TRBD1	TRBV29-1	TRBJ1-1	NA	CSAGGGIRTEAFF	TGCAGCGCAGGGGGGGGGATTAGAACTGAAGCTTTCTTT
NA	TRBV18	TRBJ2-7	many	CASSPRVAYEQYF	TGTGCCAGCTCACCGAGGGTGGCCTACGAGCAGTACTTC
NA	TRBV28	TRBJ2-7	many	CASSLTNYEQYF	TGTGCCAGCAGTTTAACCAACTACGAGCAGTACTTC
NA	TRBV7-3	TRBJ2-3	many	CASSLTAGTTDTQYF	TGTGCCAGCAGCTTAACGGCGGGAACCACAGATACGCAGTATTTT
NA	TRBV7-2	TRBJ1-2	many	CASSTRLSSGSGGYTF	TGTGCCAGCAGCACCCGCCTCTCTTCCGGGAGTGGAGGCTACACCTTC
NA	TRBV7-9	TRBJ2-2	many	CASSPFIQGSTGELFF	TGTGCCAGCAGCCCCTTTATTCAGGGGTCGACCGGGGAGCTGTTTTTT
NA	TRBV12-3/TRBV12-4	TRBJ1-1	many	CASSLGGGENTEAFF	TGTGCCAGCAGTCTAGGGGGGGGGGAGAACACTGAAGCTTTCTTT
NA	TRBV24-1	TRBJ2-7	many	CATTGAVMCEQYF	TGTGCCACCACAGGCGCCGTCATGTGCGAGCAGTACTTC
TRBD2	TRBV20-1	TRBJ2-7	many	CSARDRGGSIYEQYF	TGCAGTGCTAGAGATCGGGGCGGGAGTATCTACGAGCAGTACTTC
NA	TRBV29-1	TRBJ2-5	NA	CSGLTGWETQYF	TGCAGCGGATTAACAGGGTGGGAGACCCAGTACTTC
NA	TRBV7-9	TRBJ2-2	NA	CASSLTDGELFF	TGTGCCAGCAGCTTAACGGACGGGGAGCTGTTTTTT
NA	TRBV7-2	TRBJ2-5	many	CASSLLVQETQYF	TGTGCCAGCAGCCTCCTCGTCCAAGAGACCCAGTACTTC
TRBD1	TRBV4-1	TRBJ2-7	many	CASSRDRGGSEQYF	TGCGCCAGCAGCCGGGACAGGGGGGGGAGCGAGCAGTACTTC
TRBD2	TRBV6-5	TRBJ2-2	many	CASSYATSAFTGELFF	TGTGCCAGCAGTTACGCGACTAGCGCATTCACCGGGGAGCTGTTTTTT
TRBD1	TRBV2	TRBJ1-1	many	CASSGTGPSKAFF	TGTGCCAGCAGTGGGACAGGGCCTAGTAAAGCTTTCTTT
NA	TRBV4-3	TRBJ2-5	many	CASSQDSAGTQYF	TGCGCCAGCAGCCAAGATTCGGCCGGGACCCAGTACTTC
NA	TRBV6-1	TRBJ1-6	many	CASSDVWDNSPLHF	TGTGCCAGCAGTGACGTGTGGGATAATTCACCCCTCCACTTT
NA	TRBV28	TRBJ1-3	few	CASSSILPGYSGNTIYF	TGTGCCAGCAGTTCTATTCTACCAGGATACTCTGGAAACACCATATATTTT
NA	TRBV10-3	TRBJ2-7	many	CAISGETSYEQYF	TGTGCCATCAGCGGAGAAACCTCCTACGAGCAGTACTTC
NA	TRBV28	TRBJ1-1	NA	CASSSTASSEAFF	TGTGCCAGCAGTTCTACAGCCTCCTCTGAAGCTTTCTTT
TRBD1	TRBV19	TRBJ1-2	NA	CATTDRGRGAYTF	TGTGCCACAACCGACAGGGGGCGAGGCGCCTACACCTTC
TRBD1	TRBV4-1	TRBJ1-2	many	CASTSGQGRYGYTF	TGCGCCAGCACCTCTGGACAGGGGCGATATGGCTACACCTTC
TRBD2	TRBV19	TRBJ2-2	many	CASSFSSGRAHFYTGELFF	TGTGCCAGTAGTTTCTCTAGCGGGAGGGCTCACTTTTACACCGGGGAGCTGTTTTTT
TRBD1	TRBV11-1	TRBJ2-5	NA	CASSLGRSTGVEETQYF	TGTGCCAGCAGCTTAGGCCGCTCGACAGGGGTTGAGGAGACCCAGTACTTC
NA	TRBV6-1	TRBJ1-5	once	CASSTRDGYNQPQHF	TGTGCCAGCAGTACCCGGGACGGATACAATCAGCCCCAGCATTTT
NA	TRBV29-1	TRBJ2-2	many	CSVPLASSGVGELFF	TGCAGCGTTCCACTTGCCTCGAGTGGGGTAGGGGAGCTGTTTTTT
NA	TRBV4-3	TRBJ2-7	many	CASSQDGGYEQYF	TGCGCCAGCAGCCAAGATGGCGGCTACGAGCAGTACTTC
NA	TRBV7-8	TRBJ1-1	many	CASSLGVRVTRGGTEAFF	TGTGCCAGCAGCTTAGGGGTTAGGGTAACAAGGGGGGGCACTGAAGCTTTCTTT
NA	TRBV20-1	TRBJ2-5	many	CSARLETQYF	TGCAGTGCTAGGCTCGAGACCCAGTACTTC
NA	TRBV29-1	TRBJ1-1	many	CSVEERGGSAFF	TGCAGCGTTGAAGAGAGGGGAGGGTCCGCTTTCTTT
NA	TRBV28	TRBJ2-5	many	CASSLWGRGETQYF	TGTGCCAGCAGTTTATGGGGCCGGGGGGAGACCCAGTACTTC
NA	TRBV28	TRBJ1-1	NA	CASSPERDWNTEAFF	TGTGCCAGCAGTCCGGAACGGGATTGGAACACTGAAGCTTTCTTT
NA	TRBV9	TRBJ2-2	many	CASSAHGNTGELFF	TGTGCCAGCAGCGCACACGGGAACACCGGGGAGCTGTTTTTT
NA	TRBV6-2/TRBV6-3	TRBJ2-5	NA	CASSVNEVESGNF	TGTGCCAGCAGCGTAAATGAAGTAGAGTCAGGGAACTTC
TRBD1	TRBV6-4	TRBJ1-5	many	CASLGQGKATGNQPQHF	TGTGCCAGCCTGGGACAGGGGAAGGCTACAGGCAACCAGCCCCAGCATTTT
NA	TRBV7-2	TRBJ2-7	NA	CASSLIFGPLYEQYF	TGTGCCAGCAGCTTAATTTTTGGCCCTCTCTACGAGCAGTACTTC
NA	TRBV6-1	TRBJ1-2	many	CASSAVEGSYYGYTF	TGTGCCAGCAGTGCGGTGGAGGGGTCTTACTATGGCTACACCTTC